This T cell receptor beta chain was identified during a study of blood T cell repertoires in COVID-19 (dated by TCRdb to 2020 to 2021). Looking at the study overall: Collaborator samples came from the United States, Italy and Spain and covered acute and convalescent phases of COVID-19. Nearly every sample came with metadata listing a de-identified subject ID, COVID-19 status, age in years and sex. Where HLA class I and class II types were available, the types were taken from metadata supplied by the sample provider, not from assay-based typing. Samples were obtained from the ongoing ImmuneRACE study (first 160 participants) and from some 1,300 subjects provided by 6 global collaborators. The prospective study material was composed of cDNA or gDNA derived from T cells, B-cell-depleted T cells, or PBMCs. Deeply sampled blood TCRbeta repertoires from subjects exposed to, actively infected with, or recovered from COVID-19 were included in the dataset. The repertoires were released in a freely available public database meant as a resource for research on the immune response to SARS-CoV-2. Results and caveats for the whole study, not just this receptor: The quantity of clinical and demographic metadata differed by source and by participant and was supplied without curation.

Comments on this clone: Its antigen is unknown. Base qualities are not at hand, and no much larger clone is one base apart.

The immunoSEQ Assay, a bias-controlled multiplex PCR, was used to amplify TCRbeta CDR3 regions from genomic DNA. The published analysis was carried out like this. Nucleated cell counts per sample were estimated from amplification of reference gene primers within the assay. To quantify the absolute abundance of each unique TCRbeta CDR3 rearrangement, sequence reads were collapsed and filtered. For each sample, productive Simpson clonality was calculated as the square root of Simpson's diversity index over productive rearrangements. This is the immuneACCESS table as TCRdb keeps it, with only in-frame sequences that have V and J called. A part of the clones is gone; compared with another copy, unresolved V genes explain less than half, and the rest is unexplained. Clone size and V and J calls were adopted from that table, with D and trimming inferred from the DNA. The sample yields 150,000 to 200,000 clones; about nine tenths were counted once. 2.1% of the sample belongs to the ten largest clones.

Whole blood was collected in K2EDTA tubes by collaborating institutions according to the institutions' own protocols. For TCRbeta analysis, collaborators shipped samples in one of three forms: frozen whole blood, isolated PBMCs, or DNA extracted from either of those sample types. Trimming removed 9 bases from V and 3 bases from J; the gene matches leave 4 bases unexplained. The germline V gene (reference sequence) provides CDR1 MNHEY and CDR2 SMNVEV. The CDR3 starts with the cysteine, ends with the phenylalanine, and has 14 residues. Here the CDR3 DNA is all that survives: 42 bases in frame from base 1.

This sequence uses TRBV27 and TRBJ2-3; 12 of the junction bases match TRBD2. Sequenced sample: peripheral blood. The receptor's source is a man in his 70s with active or convalescent COVID-19. The nucleotide sequence reads as follows: TGTGCCAGTGGACTAGCGGGACCAACAGATACGCAGTATTTT. Translated, it gives CASGLAGPTDTQYF.